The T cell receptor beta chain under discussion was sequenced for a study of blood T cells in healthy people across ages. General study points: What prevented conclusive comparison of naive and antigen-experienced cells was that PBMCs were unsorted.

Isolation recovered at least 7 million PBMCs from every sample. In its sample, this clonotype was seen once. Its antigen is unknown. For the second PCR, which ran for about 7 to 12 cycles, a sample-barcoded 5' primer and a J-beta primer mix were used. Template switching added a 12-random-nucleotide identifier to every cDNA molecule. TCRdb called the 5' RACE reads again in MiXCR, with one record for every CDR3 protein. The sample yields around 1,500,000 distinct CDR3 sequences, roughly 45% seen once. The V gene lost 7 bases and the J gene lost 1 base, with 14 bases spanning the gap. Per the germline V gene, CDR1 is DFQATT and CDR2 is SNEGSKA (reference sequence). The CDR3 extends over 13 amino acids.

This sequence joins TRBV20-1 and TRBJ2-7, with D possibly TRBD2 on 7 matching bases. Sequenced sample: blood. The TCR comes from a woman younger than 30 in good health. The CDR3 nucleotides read TGCAGTGTCGGGGGGCGAGTGTCCTACGAGCAGTACTTC. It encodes CSVGGRVSYEQYF.